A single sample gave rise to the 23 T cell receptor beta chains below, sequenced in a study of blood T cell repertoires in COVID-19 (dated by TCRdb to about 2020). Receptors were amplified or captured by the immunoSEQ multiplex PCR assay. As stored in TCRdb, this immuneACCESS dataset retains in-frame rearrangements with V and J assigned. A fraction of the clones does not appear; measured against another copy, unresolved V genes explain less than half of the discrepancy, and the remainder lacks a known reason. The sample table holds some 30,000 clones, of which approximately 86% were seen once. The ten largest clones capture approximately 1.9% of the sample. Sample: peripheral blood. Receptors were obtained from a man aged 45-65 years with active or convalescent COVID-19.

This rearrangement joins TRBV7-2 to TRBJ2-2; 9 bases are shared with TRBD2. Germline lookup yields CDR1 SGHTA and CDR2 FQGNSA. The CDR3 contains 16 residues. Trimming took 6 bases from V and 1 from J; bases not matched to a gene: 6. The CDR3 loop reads CASSPRAGGNTGELFF. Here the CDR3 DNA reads TGTGCCAGCAGTCCTCGAGCGGGAGGGAACACCGGGGAGCTGTTTTTT. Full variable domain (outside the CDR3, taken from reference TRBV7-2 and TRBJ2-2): GAGVSQSPSNKVTEKGKDVELRCDPISGHTALYWYRQSLGQGLEFLIYFQGNSAPDKSGLPSDRFSAERTGGSVSTLTIQRTQQEDSAVYLCASSPRAGGNTGELFFGEGSRLTVL.

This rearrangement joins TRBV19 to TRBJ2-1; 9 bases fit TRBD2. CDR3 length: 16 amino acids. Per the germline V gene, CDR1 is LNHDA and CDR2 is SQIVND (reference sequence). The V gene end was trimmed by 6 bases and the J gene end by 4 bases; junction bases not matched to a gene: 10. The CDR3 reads CASRAVGTSGYNEQFF. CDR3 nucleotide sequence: TGTGCCAGTAGGGCGGTAGGAACTAGCGGGTACAATGAGCAGTTCTTC.

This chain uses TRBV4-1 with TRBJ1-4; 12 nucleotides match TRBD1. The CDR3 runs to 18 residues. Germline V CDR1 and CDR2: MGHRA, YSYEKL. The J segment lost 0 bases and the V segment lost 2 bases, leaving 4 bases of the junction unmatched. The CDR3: CASSQSRDRGPTNEKLFF. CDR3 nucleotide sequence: TGCGCCAGCAGCCAAAGCAGGGACAGGGGGCCAACTAATGAAAAACTGTTTTTT.

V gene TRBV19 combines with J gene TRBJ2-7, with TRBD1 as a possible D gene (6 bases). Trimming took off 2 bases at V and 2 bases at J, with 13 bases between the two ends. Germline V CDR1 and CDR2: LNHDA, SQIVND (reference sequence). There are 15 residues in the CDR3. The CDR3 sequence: CASSIRDIPPYEQYF. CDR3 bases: TGTGCCAGTAGTATACGGGACATCCCCCCCTACGAGCAGTACTTC.

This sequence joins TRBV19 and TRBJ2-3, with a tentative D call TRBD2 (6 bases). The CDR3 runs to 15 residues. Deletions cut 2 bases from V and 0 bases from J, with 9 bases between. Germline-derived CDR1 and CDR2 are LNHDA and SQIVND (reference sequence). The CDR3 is CASSIRGESTDTQYF. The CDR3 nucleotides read TGTGCCAGTAGTATACGCGGGGAAAGCACAGATACGCAGTATTTT.

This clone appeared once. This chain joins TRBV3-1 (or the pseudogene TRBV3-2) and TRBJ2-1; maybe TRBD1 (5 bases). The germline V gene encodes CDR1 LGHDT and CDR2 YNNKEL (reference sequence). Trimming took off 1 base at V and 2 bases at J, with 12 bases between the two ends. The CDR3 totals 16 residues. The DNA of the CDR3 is TGTGCCAGCAGCCAAGGGGGCAGGACCACCTACAATGAGCAGTTCTTC. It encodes CASSQGGRTTYNEQFF.

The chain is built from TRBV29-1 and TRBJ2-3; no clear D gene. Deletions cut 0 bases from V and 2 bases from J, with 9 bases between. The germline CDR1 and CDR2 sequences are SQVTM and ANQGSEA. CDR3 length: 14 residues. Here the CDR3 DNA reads TGCAGCGTTGAAGAGCAGGAAAACACAGATACGCAGTATTTT. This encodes CSVEEQENTDTQYF.

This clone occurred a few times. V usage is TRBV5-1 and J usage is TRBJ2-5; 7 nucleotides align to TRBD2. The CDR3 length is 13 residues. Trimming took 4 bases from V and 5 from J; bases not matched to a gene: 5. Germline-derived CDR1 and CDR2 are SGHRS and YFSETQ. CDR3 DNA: TGCGCCAGCAGCCTAGGAGCGGGGGAGACCCAGTACTTC. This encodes CASSLGAGETQYF.

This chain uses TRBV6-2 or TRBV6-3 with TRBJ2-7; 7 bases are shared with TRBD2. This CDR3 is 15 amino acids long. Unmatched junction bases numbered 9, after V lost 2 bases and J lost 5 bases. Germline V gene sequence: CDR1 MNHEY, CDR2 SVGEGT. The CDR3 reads CASSYGTTWPNEQYF. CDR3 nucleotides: TGTGCCAGCAGTTACGGGACTACCTGGCCGAACGAGCAGTACTTC.

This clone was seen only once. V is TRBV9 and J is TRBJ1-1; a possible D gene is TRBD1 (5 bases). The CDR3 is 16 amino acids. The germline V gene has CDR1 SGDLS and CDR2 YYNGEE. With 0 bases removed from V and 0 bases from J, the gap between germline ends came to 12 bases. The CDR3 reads CASSVASDTLNTEAFF. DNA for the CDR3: TGTGCCAGCAGCGTAGCCTCGGACACCCTGAACACTGAAGCTTTCTTT. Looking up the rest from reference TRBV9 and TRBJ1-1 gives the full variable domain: DSGVTQTPKHLITATGQRVTLRCSPRSGDLSVYWYQQSLDQGLQFLIQYYNGEERAKGNILERFSAQQFPDLHSELNLSSLELGDSALYFCASSVASDTLNTEAFFGQGTRLTVV.

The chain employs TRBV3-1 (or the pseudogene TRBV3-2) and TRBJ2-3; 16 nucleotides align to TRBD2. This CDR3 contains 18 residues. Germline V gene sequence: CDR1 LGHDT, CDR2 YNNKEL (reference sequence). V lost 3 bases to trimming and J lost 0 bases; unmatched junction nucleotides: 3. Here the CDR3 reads CASSHWGLAGGSTDTQYF. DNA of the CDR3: TGTGCCAGCAGCCACTGGGGACTAGCGGGAGGGAGCACAGATACGCAGTATTTT.

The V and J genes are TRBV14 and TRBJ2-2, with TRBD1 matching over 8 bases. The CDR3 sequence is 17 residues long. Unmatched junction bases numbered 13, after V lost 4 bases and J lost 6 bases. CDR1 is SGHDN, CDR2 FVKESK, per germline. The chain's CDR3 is CASSRRPGQALPGELFF. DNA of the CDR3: TGTGCCAGCAGCCGACGGCCGGGACAGGCCCTTCCCGGGGAGCTGTTTTTT.

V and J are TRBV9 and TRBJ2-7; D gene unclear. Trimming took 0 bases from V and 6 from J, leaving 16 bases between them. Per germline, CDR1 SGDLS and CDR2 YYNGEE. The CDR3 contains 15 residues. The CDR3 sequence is CASSVVATRSGEQYF. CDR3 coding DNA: TGTGCCAGCAGCGTAGTTGCCACAAGGTCAGGCGAGCAGTACTTC.

The CDR3 protein is CASSLAGETQYF. Written as DNA, the CDR3 is TGCGCCAGCAGCTTGGCGGGGGAGACCCAGTACTTC. The chain links TRBV5-1 to TRBJ2-5; D is perhaps TRBD2 (5 bases). Germline CDR1 SGHRS, CDR2 YFSETQ. This CDR3 has 12 residues. Trimming stripped 0 bases from V and 5 bases from J, with 5 bases between.

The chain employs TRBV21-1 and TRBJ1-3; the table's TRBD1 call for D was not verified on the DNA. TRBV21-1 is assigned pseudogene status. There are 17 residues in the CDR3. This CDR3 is CASSKESSGRSGNTIYF. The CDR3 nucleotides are TGTGCCAGCAGCAAAGAATCGTCAGGCCGCTCTGGAAACACCATATATTTT.

This CDR3 is CASILSERYRDRPYEQYF. CDR3 nucleotides: TGTGCCAGCATTCTCTCCGAGAGATACCGGGACAGGCCCTACGAGCAGTACTTC. The gene calls are TRBV5-6 and TRBJ2-7; TRBD1 agrees at 8 bases. The length of the CDR3 is 18 residues. Looked up from germline, CDR1 is SGHDT and CDR2 is YYEEEE. The J segment lost 2 bases and the V segment lost 6 bases, leaving 19 bases of the junction unmatched.

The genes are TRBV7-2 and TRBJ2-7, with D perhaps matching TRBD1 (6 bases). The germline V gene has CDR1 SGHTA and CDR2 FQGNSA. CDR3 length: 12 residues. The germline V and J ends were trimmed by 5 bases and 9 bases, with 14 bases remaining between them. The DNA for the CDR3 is TGTGCCAGCAGCGGTACAGGGAAGCGGCAGTACTTC. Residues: CASSGTGKRQYF.

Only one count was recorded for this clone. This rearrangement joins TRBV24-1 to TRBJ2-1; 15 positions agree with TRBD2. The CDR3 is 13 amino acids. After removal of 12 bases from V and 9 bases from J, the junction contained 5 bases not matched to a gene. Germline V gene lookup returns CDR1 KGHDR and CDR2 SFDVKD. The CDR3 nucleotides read TGTGCCTCCGGACTAGCGGGAGGGCGTGAGCAGTTCTTC. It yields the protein CASGLAGGREQFF.

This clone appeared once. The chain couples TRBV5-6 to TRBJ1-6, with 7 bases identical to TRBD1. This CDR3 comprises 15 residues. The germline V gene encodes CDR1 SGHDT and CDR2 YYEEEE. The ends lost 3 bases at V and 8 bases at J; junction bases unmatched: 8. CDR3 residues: CASSSTGQRYSPLHF. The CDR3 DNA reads TGTGCCAGCAGCTCCACGGGACAGAGGTATTCACCCCTCCACTTT.

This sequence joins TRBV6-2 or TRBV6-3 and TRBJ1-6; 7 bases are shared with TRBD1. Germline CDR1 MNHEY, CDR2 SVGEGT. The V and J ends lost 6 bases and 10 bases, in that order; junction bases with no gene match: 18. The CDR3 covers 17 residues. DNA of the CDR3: TGTGCCAGCAGCTCCAGGGGACAGCCATACAGGGAGTCACCCCTCCACTTT. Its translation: CASSSRGQPYRESPLHF.

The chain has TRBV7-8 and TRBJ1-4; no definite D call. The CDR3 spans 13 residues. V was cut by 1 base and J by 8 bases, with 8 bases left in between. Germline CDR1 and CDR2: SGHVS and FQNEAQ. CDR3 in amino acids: CASSLDRGEKLFF. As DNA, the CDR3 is TGTGCCAGCAGCTTAGATCGGGGAGAAAAACTGTTTTTT.

The CDR3 coding sequence is TGTGCCCGAAAGGGGCCTGGAAACTACAATGAGCAGTTCTTC. Translation: CARKGPGNYNEQFF. This chain connects TRBV30 to TRBJ2-1; D perhaps matches TRBD1 (5 bases). The CDR3 covers 14 residues. V dropped 8 bases and J dropped 3 bases, with 17 bases sitting between them. Germline V CDR1 and CDR2: GTSNPN, SVGIG (reference sequence).

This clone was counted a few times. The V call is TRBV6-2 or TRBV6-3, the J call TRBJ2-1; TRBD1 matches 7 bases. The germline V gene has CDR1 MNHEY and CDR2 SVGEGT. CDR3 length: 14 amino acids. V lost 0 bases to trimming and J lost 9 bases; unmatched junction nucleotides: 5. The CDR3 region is CASSYSTGSSEQFF. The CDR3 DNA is TGTGCCAGCAGTTACTCGACAGGGTCTTCTGAGCAGTTCTTC.